This T cell receptor (beta chain) was recovered during a study of metastatic and nonmetastatic thyroid tumors. The wider study: Both malignant and benign thyroid patients supplied peripheral blood and tumor or nodule tissue samples, across which the repertoires of these patients were then compared.

The CDR3 loop spans 14 amino acids. With 4 bases removed from V and 0 bases from J, the gap between germline ends came to 7 bases. Germline V gene lookup returns CDR1 LNHDA and CDR2 SQIVND (reference sequence). TCRdb re-called the PCR reads via MiXCR. The data show 7,000 to 10,000 clones, with 24% seen just once and 15% to 17% held by the top ten. Nobody among the patients had been given any treatment before thyroid surgery. V gene TRBV19 combines with J gene TRBJ1-5, with D unclear. The sample consisted of tumor tissue. The source of this sequence is a female donor with papillary thyroid cancer or a benign thyroid nodule (not recorded which). Some clones in this sample may be carry-over from other donors' samples. The CDR3 DNA sequence: TGTGCCAGTAGTACCCCGGATAGCAATCAGCCCCAGCATTTT. It is translated as CASSTPDSNQPQHF. Complete variable domain (other parts from reference TRBV19 and TRBJ1-5): DGGITQSPKYLFRKEGQNVTLSCEQNLNHDAMYWYRQDPGQGLRLIYYSQIVNDFQKGDIAEGYSVSREKKESFPLTVTSAQKNPTAFYLCASSTPDSNQPQHFGDGTRLSIL.